The 6 T cell receptor beta chains below all came from one sample that was sequenced in a study of cytomegalovirus exposure and HLA in healthy donors. Sequenced by immunoSEQ multiplex PCR; TCRdb stores in-frame clones only, minus some. The sample has approximately 270,000 clones, 90% seen once. The sample comprised PBMCs. All receptors come from a woman younger than 35 in good health and CMV-seronegative.

The rearrangement joins TRBV5-6 to TRBJ2-7; D gene ambiguous. This CDR3 has 13 amino acids. Germline values: CDR1 SGHDT, CDR2 YYEEEE. Trimming took 1 base from V and 3 from J, leaving 8 bases between them. CDR3 loop: CASSLKANYEQYV. Here the CDR3 DNA reads TGTGCCAGCAGCTTGAAAGCGAACTACGAGCAGTACGTC.

J is TRBJ2-3 and V is TRBV10-3, with TRBD2 matching over 13 bases. CDR3 length: 17 amino acids. Looked up from germline, CDR1 is ENHRY and CDR2 is SYGVKD. V was clipped by 6 bases and J by 0 bases; unmatched bases: 6. The CDR3 protein is CAIRTGLAGVSTDTQYF. Written as DNA, the CDR3 is TGTGCCATCAGGACCGGACTAGCGGGGGTTAGCACAGATACGCAGTATTTT.

This clone was counted once. This chain joins TRBV18 and TRBJ1-5, with no clear D. There are 13 residues in the CDR3. Germline CDR1 reads KGHSH; CDR2 reads LQKENI. V lost 3 bases to trimming and J lost 2 bases, with 5 bases between them. DNA for the CDR3: TGTGCCAGCTCACCTTCCGGCAATCAGCCCCAGCATTTT. This translates into CASSPSGNQPQHF.

The chain combines TRBV10-1 with TRBJ2-7; 8 bases align to TRBD1. CDR1 is WNHNN and CDR2 is SYGVQD in the germline V gene (reference sequence). Losses at the gene ends were 3 bases for V and 5 bases for J; bases not matched to a gene: 3. CDR3 length: 13 residues. CDR3 nucleotide sequence: TGCGCCAGCAGTGAAGGACAGGGCAACGAGCAGTACTTC. Translation: CASSEGQGNEQYF.

This chain uses TRBV9 with TRBJ2-2; 8 bases line up with TRBD2. The trim removed 0 bases at V and 5 bases at J, leaving 9 bases unmatched. Germline CDR1 and CDR2: SGDLS and YYNGEE. The CDR3 contains 17 residues. The CDR3 loop is CASSVAPGGEVTGELFF. CDR3 DNA sequence: TGTGCCAGCAGCGTAGCCCCCGGGGGGGAGGTGACCGGGGAGCTGTTTTTT.

This chain joins TRBV18 and TRBJ1-5; tentatively, D is TRBD1 (5 bases). Germline assignment: CDR1 KGHSH and CDR2 LQKENI. The CDR3 contains 16 residues. Trimming removed 3 bases from V and 3 bases from J, with 15 bases in between. The chain's CDR3 is CASSPSVGVHNQPQHF. CDR3 sequence (DNA): TGTGCCAGCTCACCGTCGGTAGGGGTTCACAATCAGCCCCAGCATTTT.